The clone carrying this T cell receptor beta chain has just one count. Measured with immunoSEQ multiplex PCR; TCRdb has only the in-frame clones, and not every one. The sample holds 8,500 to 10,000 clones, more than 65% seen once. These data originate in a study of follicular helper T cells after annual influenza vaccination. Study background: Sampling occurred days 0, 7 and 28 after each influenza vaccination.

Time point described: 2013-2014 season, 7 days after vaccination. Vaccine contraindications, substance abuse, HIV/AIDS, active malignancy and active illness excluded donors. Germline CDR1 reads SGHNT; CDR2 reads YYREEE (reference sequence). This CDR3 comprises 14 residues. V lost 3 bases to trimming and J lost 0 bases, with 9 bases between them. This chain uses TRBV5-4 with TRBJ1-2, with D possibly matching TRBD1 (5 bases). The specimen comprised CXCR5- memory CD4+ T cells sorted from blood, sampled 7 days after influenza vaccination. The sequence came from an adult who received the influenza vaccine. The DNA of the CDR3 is TGTGCCAGCAGCTCGGACACAGCTAACTATGGCTACACCTTC. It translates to CASSSDTANYGYTF.